The TCR beta chain under discussion was sequenced for a study of identical twins. General study findings and limits: For out-of-frame alpha sequences shared by twins, low generation probability was in excess.

To note about this clonotype: Antigen: not known.

V dropped 5 bases and J dropped 6 bases, with 14 bases sitting between them. CDR3 length: 13 amino acids. Germline CDR1 and CDR2: SEHNR and FQNEAQ (reference sequence). Only healthy Caucasians were included as donors. A template switching step contributed a universal primer site, while unique molecular identifiers were present in the cDNA. TCRdb reanalysed the 5' RACE reads using MiXCR and keeps one entry per CDR3 protein. There are 640,000 or so distinct CDR3 sequences in the sample; 5.5% to 7.5% occur only once, and roughly 1.8% lies in the top ten. The receptor was isolated from a man aged 18 to 29 in good health. The chain is built from TRBV7-9 and TRBJ2-7; maybe TRBD2 (5 bases). The sample consisted of naive T cells sorted from blood. The CDR3 sequence is CASSPSTGFEQYF. CDR3 in DNA: TGTGCCAGCAGCCCAAGTACGGGGTTCGAGCAGTACTTC.